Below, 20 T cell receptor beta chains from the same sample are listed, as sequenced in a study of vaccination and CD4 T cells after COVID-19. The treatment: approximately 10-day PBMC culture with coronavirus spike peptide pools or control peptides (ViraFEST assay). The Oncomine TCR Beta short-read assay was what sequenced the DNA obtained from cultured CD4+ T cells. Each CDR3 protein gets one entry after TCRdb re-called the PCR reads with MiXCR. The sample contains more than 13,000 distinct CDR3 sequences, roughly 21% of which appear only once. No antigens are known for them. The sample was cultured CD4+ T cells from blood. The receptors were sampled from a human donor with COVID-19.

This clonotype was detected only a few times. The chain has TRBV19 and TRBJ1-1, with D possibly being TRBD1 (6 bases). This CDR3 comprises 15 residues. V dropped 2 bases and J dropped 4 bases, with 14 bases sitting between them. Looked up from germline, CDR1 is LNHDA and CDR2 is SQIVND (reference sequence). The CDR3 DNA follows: TGTGCCAGTAGTATAAGGGGGTTAGGGGCCACTGAAGCTTTCTTT. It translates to CASSIRGLGATEAFF.

The CDR3 nucleotides read TGTGCCAGCGGGTCGACTAGCGGGGGACGACGCTACAATGAGCAGTTCTTC. Translation: CASGSTSGGRRYNEQFF. This sequence joins TRBV12-3 or TRBV12-4 and TRBJ2-1; 12 bases are a match to TRBD2. Trimming at V came to 8 bases and at J to 3 bases, leaving 11 bases not matched to a gene. This CDR3 spans 17 amino acids.

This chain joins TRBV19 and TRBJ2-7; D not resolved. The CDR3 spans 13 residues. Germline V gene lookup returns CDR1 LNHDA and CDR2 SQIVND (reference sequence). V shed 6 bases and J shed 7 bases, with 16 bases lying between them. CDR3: CASRKAASFEQYF. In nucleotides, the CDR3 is TGTGCCAGTAGGAAGGCGGCCAGTTTTGAGCAGTACTTC.

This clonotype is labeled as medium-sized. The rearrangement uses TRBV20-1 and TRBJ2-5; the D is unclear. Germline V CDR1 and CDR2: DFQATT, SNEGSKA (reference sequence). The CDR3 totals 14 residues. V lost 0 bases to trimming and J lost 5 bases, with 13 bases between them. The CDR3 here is CSARDRWGWETQYF. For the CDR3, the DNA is TGCAGTGCTAGAGACAGGTGGGGTTGGGAGACCCAGTACTTC.

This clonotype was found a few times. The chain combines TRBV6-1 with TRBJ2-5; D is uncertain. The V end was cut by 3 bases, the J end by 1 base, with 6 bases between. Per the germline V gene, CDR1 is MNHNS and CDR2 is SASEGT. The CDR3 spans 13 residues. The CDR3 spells CASSDPVQETQYF. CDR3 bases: TGTGCCAGCAGTGACCCCGTCCAAGAGACCCAGTACTTC.

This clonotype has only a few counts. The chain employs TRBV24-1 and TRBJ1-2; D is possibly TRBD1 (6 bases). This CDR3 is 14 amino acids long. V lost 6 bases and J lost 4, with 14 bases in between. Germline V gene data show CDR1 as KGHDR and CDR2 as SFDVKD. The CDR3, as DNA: TGTGCCACCAGTTACAGGGTTTTAGTCTATGGCTACACCTTC. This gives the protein CATSYRVLVYGYTF.

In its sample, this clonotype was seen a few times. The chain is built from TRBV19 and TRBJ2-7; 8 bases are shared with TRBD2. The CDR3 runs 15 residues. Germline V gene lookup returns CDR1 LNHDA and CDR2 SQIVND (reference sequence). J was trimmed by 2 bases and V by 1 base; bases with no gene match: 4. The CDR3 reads CASSIGPAGAYEQYF. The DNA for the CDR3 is TGTGCCAGTAGTATAGGGCCAGCGGGGGCCTACGAGCAGTACTTC.

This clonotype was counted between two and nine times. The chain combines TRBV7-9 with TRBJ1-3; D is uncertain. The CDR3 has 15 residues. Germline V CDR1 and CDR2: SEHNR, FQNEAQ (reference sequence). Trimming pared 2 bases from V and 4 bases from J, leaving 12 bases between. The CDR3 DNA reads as TGTGCCAGCAGCTTATGGAATTCGGGCGGAAACACCATATATTTT. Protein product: CASSLWNSGGNTIYF.

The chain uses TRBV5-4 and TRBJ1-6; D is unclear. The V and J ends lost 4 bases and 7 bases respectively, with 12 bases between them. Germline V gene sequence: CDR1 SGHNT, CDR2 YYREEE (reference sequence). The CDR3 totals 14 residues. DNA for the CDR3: TGTGCCAGCAGCCCCCCAGTACCGAATTCACCCCTCCACTTT. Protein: CASSPPVPNSPLHF.

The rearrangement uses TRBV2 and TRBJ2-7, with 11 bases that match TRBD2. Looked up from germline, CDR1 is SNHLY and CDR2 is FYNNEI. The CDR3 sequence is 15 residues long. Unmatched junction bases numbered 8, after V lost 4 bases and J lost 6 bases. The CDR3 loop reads CASSGASGGIGEQYF. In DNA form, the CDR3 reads TGTGCCAGCAGTGGGGCTAGCGGGGGGATCGGCGAGCAGTACTTC. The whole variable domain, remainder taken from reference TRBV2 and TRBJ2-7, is EPEVTQTPSHQVTQMGQEVILRCVPISNHLYFYWYRQILGQKVEFLVSFYNNEISEKSEIFDDQFSVERPDGSNFTLKIRSTKLEDSAMYFCASSGASGGIGEQYFGPGTRLTVT.

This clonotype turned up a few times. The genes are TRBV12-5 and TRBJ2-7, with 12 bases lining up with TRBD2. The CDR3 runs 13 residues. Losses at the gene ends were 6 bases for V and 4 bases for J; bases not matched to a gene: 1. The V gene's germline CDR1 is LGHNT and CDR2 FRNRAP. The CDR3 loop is CASGTSGGYEQYF. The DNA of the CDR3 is TGTGCTAGTGGGACTAGCGGGGGTTACGAGCAGTACTTC.

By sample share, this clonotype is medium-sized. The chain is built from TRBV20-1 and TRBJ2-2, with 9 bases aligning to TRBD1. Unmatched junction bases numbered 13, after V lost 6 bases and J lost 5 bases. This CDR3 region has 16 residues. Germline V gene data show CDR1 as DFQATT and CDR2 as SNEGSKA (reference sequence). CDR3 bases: TGCAGTGCCAAAAACCCGGGACAGGGTAGAACCGGGGAGCTGTTTTTT. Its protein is CSAKNPGQGRTGELFF.

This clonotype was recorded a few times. In DNA form, the CDR3 reads TGCAGCGTGCTTGTAAACCGACAGGCTAATGAAAAACTGTTTTTT. Its translation is CSVLVNRQANEKLFF. J is TRBJ1-4 and V is TRBV29-1, with a weak D call TRBD1 (6 bases). Deletions cut 6 bases from V and 3 bases from J, with 17 bases between. Germline V CDR1 and CDR2: SQVTM, ANQGSEA. There are 15 residues in the CDR3.

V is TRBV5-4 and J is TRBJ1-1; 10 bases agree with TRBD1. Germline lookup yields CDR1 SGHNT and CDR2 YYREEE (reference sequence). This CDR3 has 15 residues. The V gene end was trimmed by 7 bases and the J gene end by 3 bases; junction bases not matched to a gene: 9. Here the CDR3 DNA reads TGTGCCAGCGGCGAAACGACAGGGGGCCACACTGAAGCTTTCTTT. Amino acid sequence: CASGETTGGHTEAFF.

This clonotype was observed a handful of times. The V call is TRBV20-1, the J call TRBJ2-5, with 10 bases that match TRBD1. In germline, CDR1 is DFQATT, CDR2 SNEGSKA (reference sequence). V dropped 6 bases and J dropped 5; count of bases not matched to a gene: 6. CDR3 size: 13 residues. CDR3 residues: CSARQGAGETQYF. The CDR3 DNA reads TGCAGTGCCCGACAGGGGGCAGGGGAGACCCAGTACTTC.

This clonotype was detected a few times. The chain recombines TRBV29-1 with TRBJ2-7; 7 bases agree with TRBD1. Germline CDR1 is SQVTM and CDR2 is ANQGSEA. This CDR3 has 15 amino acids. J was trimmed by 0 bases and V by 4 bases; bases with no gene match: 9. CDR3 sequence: CSVGREQGSSYEQYF. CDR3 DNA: TGCAGCGTTGGCCGGGAACAGGGGAGCTCCTACGAGCAGTACTTC.

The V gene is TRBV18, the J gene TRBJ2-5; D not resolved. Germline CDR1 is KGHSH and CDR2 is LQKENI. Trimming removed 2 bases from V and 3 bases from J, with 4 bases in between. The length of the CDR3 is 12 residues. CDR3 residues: CASSPKKETQYF. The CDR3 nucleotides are TGTGCCAGCTCACCAAAAAAAGAGACCCAGTACTTC.

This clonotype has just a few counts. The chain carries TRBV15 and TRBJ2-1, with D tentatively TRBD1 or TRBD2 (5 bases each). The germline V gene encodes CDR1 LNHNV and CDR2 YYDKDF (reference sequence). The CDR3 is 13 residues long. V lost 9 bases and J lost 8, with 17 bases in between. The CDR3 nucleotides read TGTGCCACGGCCGGACAAACGCGGGATGAGCAGTTCTTC. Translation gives CATAGQTRDEQFF.

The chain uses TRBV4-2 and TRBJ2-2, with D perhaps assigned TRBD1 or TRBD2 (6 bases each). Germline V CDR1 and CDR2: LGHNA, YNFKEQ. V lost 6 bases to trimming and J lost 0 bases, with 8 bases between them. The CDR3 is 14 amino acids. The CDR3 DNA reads TGTGCCAGCAGGGGGGGCTCGAACACCGGGGAGCTGTTTTTT. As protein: CASRGGSNTGELFF.

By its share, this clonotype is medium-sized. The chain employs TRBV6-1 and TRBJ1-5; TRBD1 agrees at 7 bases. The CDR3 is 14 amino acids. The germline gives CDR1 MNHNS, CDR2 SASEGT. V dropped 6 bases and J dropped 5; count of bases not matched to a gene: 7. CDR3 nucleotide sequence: TGTGCCAGCAGCCTTAAGACAGGGTATCAGCCCCAGCATTTT. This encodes CASSLKTGYQPQHF.